A single sample gave rise to the 22 T cell receptor beta chains below, sequenced in a study of neurological immune-mediated disorders. TCRdb reprocessed the 5' RACE reads via MiXCR and lists one record per CDR3 protein. The table lists 40,000 or so distinct CDR3 sequences, roughly 2.5% of them singletons, with approximately 2.2% in the top ten. The sample taken for sequencing was PBMCs. The source is a man in his forties or fifties with multiple sclerosis.

This clonotype was found many times. The chain couples TRBV7-8 to TRBJ1-1; no definite D call. V lost 1 base and J 1 base, leaving 16 bases between the germline ends. The CDR3 has 17 residues. Germline V gene sequence: CDR1 SGHVS, CDR2 FQNEAQ. CDR3 coding DNA: TGTGCCAGCAGCTTAGTGTCCTCACCGCTTACGAACACTGAAGCTTTCTTT. Amino acids: CASSLVSSPLTNTEAFF.

This clonotype occurred many times. The chain uses TRBV28 and TRBJ2-3, with TRBD1 identical over 9 bases. The germline CDR1 and CDR2 sequences are MDHEN and SYDVKM. J was trimmed by 6 bases and V by 6 bases; bases with no gene match: 13. This CDR3 region has 16 residues. CDR3 loop: CASRSSGTGILDTQYF. CDR3 nucleotides: TGTGCCAGCAGGTCCTCCGGGACAGGGATTTTGGATACGCAGTATTTT. Full variable domain (missing parts from reference TRBV28 and TRBJ2-3): DVKVTQSSRYLVKRTGEKVFLECVQDMDHENMFWYRQDPGLGLRLIYFSYDVKMKEKGDIPEGYSVSREKKERFSLILESASTNQTSMYLCASRSSGTGILDTQYFGPGTRLTVL.

This clonotype was detected a few times. The V and J genes are TRBV6-5 and TRBJ2-2; 8 bases are shared with TRBD2. CDR3 length equals 15 residues. The germline gives CDR1 MNHEY, CDR2 SVGAGI. Trimming cost V 4 bases and J 6 bases; bases outside gene matches: 7. DNA for the CDR3: TGTGCCAGCAGTTGGGCGGGGGGTCCTTCCGGGGAGCTGTTTTTT. Its translation: CASSWAGGPSGELFF.

This clonotype was observed at least ten times. The chain joins TRBV20-1 to TRBJ2-5; TRBD2 agrees at 12 bases. The CDR3 runs 15 residues. With V trimmed by 4 bases and J by 2 bases, 5 bases remained unmatched. The germline V gene has CDR1 DFQATT and CDR2 SNEGSKA (reference sequence). CDR3 sequence: CSAKLAGGLQETQYF. DNA of the CDR3: TGCAGTGCTAAACTAGCGGGGGGCCTTCAAGAGACCCAGTACTTC.

The table lists this clonotype with many counts. The V gene is TRBV7-9, the J gene TRBJ1-2; D uncertain. In germline, CDR1 is SEHNR, CDR2 FQNEAQ (reference sequence). The CDR3 totals 14 residues. Trimming removed 5 bases at V and 5 bases at J, with 15 bases between. The CDR3 is CASSPESRPYGYTF. For the CDR3, the DNA is TGTGCCAGCAGCCCCGAGTCCCGTCCATATGGCTACACCTTC.

A note on this clonotype: A much larger clone differs by one base, so this may be a read error. The V call is TRBV6-5, the J call TRBJ1-4, with D maybe TRBD1 (6 bases). CDR3 length: 16 amino acids. Trimming pared 0 bases from V and 1 base from J, leaving 9 bases between. The germline gives CDR1 MNHEY, CDR2 SVGAGI. The CDR3 here is CASSYSRTETNEKLFF. The CDR3 DNA reads TGTGCCAGCAGTTACTCACGGACAGAAACTAATGAAAAACTGTTTTTT.

Ten or more counts support this clonotype. The genes are TRBV2 and TRBJ2-1, with TRBD2 identical over 12 bases. This CDR3 has 15 amino acids. V shed 6 bases and J 7 bases; nucleotides not matched to a gene: 7. CDR1 is SNHLY, CDR2 FYNNEI, per germline. The CDR3 DNA sequence: TGTGCCAGCAGCGAGTTGACTAGCGGGGGAAATGAGCAGTTCTTC. This codes for CASSELTSGGNEQFF. The full variable domain, completed using reference TRBV2 and TRBJ2-1, is EPEVTQTPSHQVTQMGQEVILRCVPISNHLYFYWYRQILGQKVEFLVSFYNNEISEKSEIFDDQFSVERPDGSNFTLKIRSTKLEDSAMYFCASSELTSGGNEQFFGPGTRLTVL.

Worth noting for this clonotype: A much larger clone differs by one base, so this may be a read error. The chain links TRBV5-1 to TRBJ2-1; weak D call: TRBD1 (5 bases). The V gene lost 4 bases and the J gene lost 8 bases, with 10 bases spanning the gap. The CDR3 has 12 amino acids. The V gene's germline CDR1 is SGHRS and CDR2 YFSETQ. The CDR3 coding sequence is TGCGCCAGCAGCACAATAGGGGATGAGCAGTTCTTC. Residues: CASSTIGDEQFF.

At least ten counts were recorded for this clonotype. This chain connects TRBV10-3 to TRBJ1-2; perhaps TRBD1 as D (5 bases). V was shortened by 6 bases and J by 6 bases, with 11 bases between the two germline ends. CDR1 is ENHRY, CDR2 SYGVKD, per germline. The CDR3 has 12 residues. CDR3 amino acids: CAISGGTDGYTF. Written as DNA, the CDR3 is TGTGCCATCAGCGGAGGGACGGATGGCTACACCTTC.

This clonotype turned up a few times. Possible read error: a much larger clone is one base away. Since the CDR3 does not end with the conserved phenylalanine or tryptophan, this likely comes from a read error. V is TRBV14 and J is TRBJ2-7; D not certain. Germline V CDR1 and CDR2: SGHDN, FVKESK. The V and J ends lost 3 bases and 3 bases respectively, with 6 bases between them. The CDR3 totals 12 residues. DNA of the CDR3: TGTGCCAGCAGCCAGGGATTCTACGAGCAGTACATC. Translating gives CASSQGFYEQYI.

This clonotype was observed many times. This chain uses TRBV21-1 with TRBJ1-3; TRBD1, as called in the table, went unchecked against the DNA. TRBV21-1 is marked as a pseudogene. The CDR3 has 16 amino acids. The CDR3 is CASSKASRGFGNTIYF. As DNA, the CDR3 is TGTGCCAGCAGCAAAGCGTCCCGGGGATTTGGAAACACCATATATTTT.

This clonotype was counted at least ten times. This rearrangement joins TRBV5-1 to TRBJ1-1; 10 bases are shared with TRBD1. V dropped 1 base and J dropped 5; count of bases not matched to a gene: 2. This CDR3 spans 14 amino acids. CDR1 is SGHRS, CDR2 YFSETQ, per germline. CDR3 residues: CASSLLGQGTEAFF. The CDR3 nucleotides read TGCGCCAGCAGCTTGTTGGGACAGGGGACTGAAGCTTTCTTT.

This clonotype was seen repeatedly, ten times or more. The chain uses TRBV20-1 and TRBJ2-1; D remains unclear. The CDR3 totals 11 residues. The germline V and J ends were trimmed by 4 bases and 7 bases, with 8 bases remaining between them. Germline V gives CDR1 DFQATT, CDR2 SNEGSKA (reference sequence). The CDR3 DNA is TGCAGTGCTATGGTAGTAAATGAGCAGTTCTTC. Its translation: CSAMVVNEQFF.

This clonotype was counted at least ten times. The chain couples TRBV20-1 to TRBJ2-5; D is ambiguous. V was pared by 0 bases and J by 4 bases, with 6 bases between. CDR3 length equals 12 residues. The V gene's germline CDR1 is DFQATT and CDR2 SNEGSKA (reference sequence). The CDR3 region is CSARDSLETQYF. The CDR3 DNA is TGCAGTGCTAGAGATTCGTTAGAGACCCAGTACTTC.

The sample holds many counts of this clonotype. The J gene is TRBJ2-3, the V gene TRBV20-1; tentative D call: TRBD1 (6 bases). CDR3 length: 15 residues. V was pared by 6 bases and J by 2 bases, with 18 bases between. The germline V gene encodes CDR1 DFQATT and CDR2 SNEGSKA (reference sequence). As DNA, the CDR3 is TGCAGTGCCCCAACCGGGACAAAGAACACAGATACGCAGTATTTT. Protein product: CSAPTGTKNTDTQYF.

This clonotype was seen at least ten times. Here the CDR3 reads CASSLSRGSTDTQYF. CDR3 bases: TGTGCCAGCAGTTTAAGCCGCGGGAGCACAGATACGCAGTATTTT. The V and J genes are TRBV12-3 or TRBV12-4 and TRBJ2-3; possibly TRBD2 for D (5 bases). There are 15 residues in the CDR3. V was clipped by 2 bases and J by 0 bases, with 9 bases between them.

This clonotype was recorded many times. The chain uses TRBV5-1 and TRBJ2-6; no clear D gene. Germline CDR1 and CDR2: SGHRS and YFSETQ. This CDR3 is built from 14 residues. V lost 5 bases, J lost 0 bases, and 6 bases lay in between. The CDR3 nucleotides are TGCGCCAGCAGACAATACTCTGGGGCCAACGTCCTGACTTTC. Residues: CASRQYSGANVLTF.

There are many counts of this clonotype. This chain joins TRBV12-3 or TRBV12-4 and TRBJ1-1, with D unclear. The CDR3 is made up of 15 amino acids. V was trimmed by 6 bases and J by 2 bases, leaving 16 bases between them. The CDR3 here is CASSLRRSGNTEAFF. The CDR3 bases are TGTGCCAGCAGCCTCCGGCGGTCCGGCAACACTGAAGCTTTCTTT.

This clonotype was recorded many times. V gene TRBV5-1 combines with J gene TRBJ2-2; 7 bases are a match to TRBD1. Germline assignment: CDR1 SGHRS and CDR2 YFSETQ. V lost 4 bases, J lost 0 bases, and 3 bases stayed unmatched. There are 15 residues in the CDR3. The CDR3 coding sequence is TGCGCCAGCAGCCCTGGGACAGCGAACACCGGGGAGCTGTTTTTT. This encodes CASSPGTANTGELFF.

This clonotype was seen many times. The chain couples TRBV7-2 to TRBJ2-5; D unresolved. Looked up from germline, CDR1 is SGHTA and CDR2 is FQGNSA. The germline V and J ends were trimmed by 3 bases and 2 bases, with 10 bases remaining between them. The CDR3 has 14 amino acids. CDR3 region: CASSLDREQETQYF. In DNA, the CDR3 is TGTGCCAGCAGCTTGGATAGGGAACAAGAGACCCAGTACTTC.

At least ten counts were recorded for this clonotype. CDR3 sequence: CASSLDAGGAYNEQFF. The CDR3 DNA sequence: TGCGCCAGCAGCTTGGATGCGGGGGGCGCCTACAATGAGCAGTTCTTC. The V and J genes are TRBV5-1 and TRBJ2-1, with 8 bases that match TRBD2. The CDR3 is 16 amino acids. Trimming removed 0 bases from V and 2 bases from J; junction bases left unmatched: 4. Germline lookup yields CDR1 SGHRS and CDR2 YFSETQ.

The sample holds many counts of this clonotype. This rearrangement joins TRBV5-5 to TRBJ1-6; D unresolved. Germline lookup yields CDR1 SGHKS and CDR2 YYEKEE (reference sequence). The V end was cut by 0 bases, the J end by 7 bases, with 5 bases between. The CDR3 runs 13 residues. In DNA, the CDR3 is TGTGCCAGCAGCTTGGCCGGGAATTCACCCCTCCACTTT. It translates to CASSLAGNSPLHF.